One sample yielded the 22 T cell receptor beta chains listed below, sequenced in a study of CXCR3-negative and CXCR3-positive naive CD8 T cells. The study made its TRB cDNA libraries by 5' RACE, adding UMI labels. TCRdb processed the 5' RACE reads again and assigns one entry to each CDR3 protein, with no DNA. This sample's clone table lists about 40,000 distinct CDR3 sequences. Sequenced input: memory CD8+ T cells from blood. All receptors come from a human donor in good health. Some clones in this sample may be carry-over from other donors' samples.

The chain uses TRBV7-6 and TRBJ2-7; the TCRdb D gene call, TRBD1, has no DNA to confirm it. CDR1 and CDR2 (germline): SGHVS, FNYEAQ. The CDR3 length is 16 residues. CDR3 residues: CASSPLEGLFSYEQYF. The whole variable domain, remainder taken from reference TRBV7-6 and TRBJ2-7, is GAGVSQSPRYKVTKRGQDVALRCDPISGHVSLYWYRQALGQGPEFLTYFNYEAQQDKSGLPNDRFSAERPEGSISTLTIQRTEQRDSAMYRCASSPLEGLFSYEQYFGPGTRLTVT.

The CDR3 spells CASSSLYTDTGMGETQYF. The chain employs TRBV7-3 and TRBJ2-5; there is no DNA to check the TCRdb D call of TRBD1. Germline-derived CDR1 and CDR2 are SGHTA and FQGTGA. The length of the CDR3 is 18 residues. The full variable domain, completed using reference TRBV7-3 and TRBJ2-5, is GAGVSQTPSNKVTEKGKYVELRCDPISGHTALYWYRQSLGQGPEFLIYFQGTGAADDSGLPNDRFFAVRPEGSVSTLKIQRTERGDSAVYLCASSSLYTDTGMGETQYFGPGTRLLVL.

The chain is built from TRBV4-3 and TRBJ2-7; no DNA is available, so the TRBD1 call from TCRdb remains unchecked. The CDR3 consists of 15 residues. In germline, CDR1 is LGHNA, CDR2 YSLEER. The CDR3 loop is CASSQGTGTAYEQYF.

The gene calls are TRBV6-5 and TRBJ2-7. The CDR3 extends over 13 amino acids. The germline V gene encodes CDR1 MNHEY and CDR2 SVGAGI. The CDR3 loop is CASSDDPAYEQYF.

The V gene is TRBV6-4, the J gene TRBJ1-1. CDR3 length: 14 residues. Germline assignment: CDR1 MRHNA and CDR2 SNTAGT. CDR3 amino acids: CASTRTSDSTEAFF.

The chain employs TRBV7-9 and TRBJ2-5; the D call of TRBD2 rests on TCRdb alone, since no DNA is present to check it. The germline V gene has CDR1 SEHNR and CDR2 FQNEAQ (reference sequence). This CDR3 region has 13 residues. CDR3 sequence reads: CASSERGEETQYF.

The rearrangement uses TRBV7-9 and TRBJ2-7. Germline V gene lookup returns CDR1 SEHNR and CDR2 FQNEAQ (reference sequence). The CDR3 has 11 amino acids. The CDR3 loop is CASSPGPIQYF.

This chain links TRBV5-5 with TRBJ2-1; absent DNA, TCRdb's TRBD2 call cannot be checked. Germline V gives CDR1 SGHKS, CDR2 YYEKEE (reference sequence). The CDR3 is made up of 16 amino acids. The CDR3: CASSPLETYSYNEQFF.

J is TRBJ2-7 and V is TRBV14; TCRdb designates TRBD1, a call that cannot be tested without DNA. This CDR3 has 16 amino acids. CDR1 is SGHDN and CDR2 is FVKESK in the germline V gene. This chain's CDR3 is CASSQGPGTEDYEQYF.

This chain links TRBV7-2 with TRBJ1-2; lacking DNA, the TRBD1 call made by TCRdb goes unchecked. The CDR3 contains 13 residues. CDR1 SGHTA and CDR2 FQGNSA come from the germline V gene. CDR3 sequence reads: CASSLGGASGYTF.

This chain uses TRBV5-6 with TRBJ2-7; TCRdb returns TRBD1, unconfirmable since there is no DNA. The length of the CDR3 is 17 residues. Germline-derived CDR1 and CDR2 are SGHDT and YYEEEE. CDR3: CASSLYIGGGPTYEQYF.

V gene TRBV19 combines with J gene TRBJ2-2; TCRdb's D gene call, TRBD2, goes unchecked for lack of DNA. CDR1 is LNHDA, CDR2 SQIVND, per germline (reference sequence). This CDR3 region has 14 residues. The CDR3 sequence: CATLGTRDTGELFF.

This rearrangement joins TRBV25-1 to TRBJ2-3; checking the TCRdb D call of TRBD2 is not possible without DNA. Germline V gives CDR1 MGHDK, CDR2 SYGVNS. The CDR3 consists of 20 residues. The CDR3 loop is CASSGLASGGFEGKSDTQYF.

This chain uses TRBV25-1 with TRBJ1-1; the TCRdb call, TRBD1, lacks DNA for checking. The CDR3 length is 13 residues. Germline CDR1 is MGHDK and CDR2 is SYGVNS. CDR3 sequence: CASRGQGVYEAFF. Combining the CDR3 with reference TRBV25-1 and TRBJ1-1 gives the whole variable domain EADIYQTPRYLVIGTGKKITLECSQTMGHDKMYWYQQDPGMELHLIHYSYGVNSTEKGDLSSESTVSRIRTEHFPLTLESARPSHTSQYLCASRGQGVYEAFFGQGTRLTVV.

V is TRBV4-3 and J is TRBJ1-1; the D call of TRBD1 rests on TCRdb alone, since no DNA is present to check it. The CDR3 is 14 amino acids. Germline V gene lookup returns CDR1 LGHNA and CDR2 YSLEER. The CDR3 sequence: CASSPGRGRTEAFF.

The chain uses TRBV11-2 and TRBJ1-1; TCRdb outputs TRBD1, but without DNA this stays unchecked. This CDR3 is 16 amino acids long. In germline, CDR1 is SGHAT, CDR2 FQNNGV. The CDR3 sequence is CASSSIKARTGAGAFF.

The rearrangement links TRBV4-3 to TRBJ2-3. Per germline, CDR1 LGHNA and CDR2 YSLEER. This CDR3 is 15 amino acids long. Here the CDR3 reads CASSQLGISGDTQYF.

This chain links TRBV9 with TRBJ2-1; TCRdb selects TRBD1, and the lack of DNA leaves this call unchecked. Germline loops: CDR1 SGDLS, CDR2 YYNGEE. The CDR3 runs to 13 residues. CDR3 sequence reads: CASSVGPGNEQFF.

The rearrangement uses TRBV4-1 and TRBJ2-5; the D gene TCRdb calls, TRBD1, cannot be checked with no DNA. The CDR3 extends over 12 amino acids. Per the germline V gene, CDR1 is MGHRA and CDR2 is YSYEKL. The CDR3: CASSATGAAQYF.

V and J are TRBV20-1 and TRBJ2-7; no DNA is available, so the TRBD2 call from TCRdb remains unchecked. In germline, CDR1 is DFQATT, CDR2 SNEGSKA (reference sequence). CDR3 length equals 15 residues. CDR3 region: CSARPLTASSYEQYF.

The chain couples TRBV7-8 to TRBJ2-1. Germline V lookup: CDR1 SGHVS, CDR2 FQNEAQ. The CDR3 loop spans 15 amino acids. The CDR3: CASSLRGGAYNEQFF.

The chain recombines TRBV12-3 or TRBV12-4 with TRBJ2-7; TCRdb's D gene call, TRBD2, goes unchecked for lack of DNA. The CDR3 loop spans 13 amino acids. The CDR3 loop reads CASSPSPSGEQYF.